This T cell receptor beta chain comes out of a study of graft-versus-host responses after intestinal transplantation. Study at large: Transplantation in recipients was multivisceral, liver-intestinal, or isolated intestinal.

After removal of 6 bases from V and 6 bases from J, the junction contained 4 bases not matched to a gene. The CDR3 extends over 13 amino acids. The germline V gene encodes CDR1 MNHNS and CDR2 SASEGT. About this clone itself: Its antigen is still unknown.

General study results and limits: There was an association between peak levels of circulating GvH clones and early post-transplant HvG declines.

Measured with immunoSEQ multiplex PCR; TCRdb has only the in-frame clones, and not every one. The table shows 100,000 or so clones, with 92% occurring only once. The source of this sequence is a human donor who received an intestinal transplant. Sequencing was performed on unstimulated CD4+ T cells sorted from spleen or lymph node cells, taken before intestinal transplant. V usage is TRBV6-1 and J usage is TRBJ2-7; 11 bases match TRBD2. CDR3 sequence: CASRIAGGGEQYF. The CDR3 coding sequence is TGTGCCAGCAGGATAGCGGGAGGGGGCGAGCAGTACTTC.